This TCR beta chain appears in the sequencing data of a study of beta chain features in type 1 diabetes. Overall study findings and caveats: Naive, central memory and Treg TCRB repertoires appeared more alike in patients than in healthy donors. Moderately but significantly shorter TCRB CDR3s were found in Type 1 diabetes patients in all four CD4+ subsets.

As concerns this clone: The antigen remains unidentified.

The entirety of the isolated RNA underwent reverse transcription, so expressed TCRB transcripts were sequenced. Assay used: immunoSEQ multiplex PCR; TCRdb lists only in-frame clones, some missing. Of around 280,000 clones detected, 15% appear once; the ten largest clones hold approximately 0.015%. This receptor was identified in a young man with type 1 diabetes. Sequences were obtained from naive CD4+ T cells from blood.

CDR3 coding DNA: TGTGCCAGCAGTTCTCCCGAGACCCAGTACTTC. It encodes CASSSPETQYF. The chain is built from TRBV28 and TRBJ2-5; no clear D gene. Germline loops: CDR1 MDHEN, CDR2 SYDVKM. Trimming took 4 bases from V and 5 from J, leaving 5 bases between them. This CDR3 is 11 amino acids long.